The entry below gives a single TCR beta chain sequence along with its context. The record originates from a study of multiple sclerosis patients with progressive multifocal leukoencephalopathy. Germline CDR1 and CDR2: SEHNR and FQNEAQ (reference sequence). The CDR3 is 15 amino acids. V was pared by 3 bases and J by 6 bases, with 5 bases of the junction left unmatched. Indicated time point: roughly 12 months of natalizumab therapy. Here immunoSEQ multiplex PCR was the method, and the copy in TCRdb shows in-frame clones only, minus some. The sample lists 20,000 to 25,000 clones, roughly 90% occurring once.

Sample: PBMCs, taken from a patient treated with natalizumab. This chain connects TRBV7-9 to TRBJ2-3, with 11 bases fitting TRBD2. The clonotype was recovered from a man aged 25-40 years with multiple sclerosis. The DNA of the CDR3 is TGTGCCAGCAGCTTTAGCGGGAGGGCCACGGATACGCAGTATTTT. Protein sequence: CASSFSGRATDTQYF.